Below, 20 T cell receptor beta chains from the same sample are listed, as sequenced in a study of cytomegalovirus exposure and HLA in healthy donors. The PCR made use of 60 Vbeta and 13 Jbeta primers. Profiling relied on immunoSEQ multiplex PCR, and the TCRdb table lists in-frame clones only, not all of them. The table has under 200,000 clones, 65% to 70% seen once; the top ten hold 3.5% to 5.5%. Material: PBMCs. These receptors all come from a woman under 30 in good health and CMV-seropositive.

Only one count was recorded for this clone. The V and J genes are TRBV2 and TRBJ2-2; tentative D call: TRBD1 (5 bases). Trimming took off 4 bases at V and 0 bases at J, with 9 bases between the two ends. This CDR3 region has 15 residues. Germline assignment: CDR1 SNHLY and CDR2 FYNNEI. The CDR3 protein is CASSARTTNTGELFF. The DNA of the CDR3 is TGTGCCAGCAGTGCTAGGACAACGAACACCGGGGAGCTGTTTTTT. Based on the CDR3 plus reference TRBV2 and TRBJ2-2, the full variable domain is EPEVTQTPSHQVTQMGQEVILRCVPISNHLYFYWYRQILGQKVEFLVSFYNNEISEKSEIFDDQFSVERPDGSNFTLKIRSTKLEDSAMYFCASSARTTNTGELFFGEGSRLTVL.

The chain carries TRBV5-1 and TRBJ1-4; 9 positions match TRBD1. CDR1 SGHRS and CDR2 YFSETQ come from the germline V gene. The CDR3 covers 14 residues. Trimming cost V 3 bases and J 6 bases; bases outside gene matches: 3. The CDR3 protein is CASSWGQGDEKLFF. The CDR3 nucleotides read TGCGCCAGCAGCTGGGGACAGGGTGATGAAAAACTGTTTTTT.

The gene calls are TRBV30 and TRBJ2-1; 9 bases align to TRBD2. The CDR3 has 14 amino acids. V lost 0 bases and J lost 9; bases outside the gene matches: 6. Per the germline V gene, CDR1 is GTSNPN and CDR2 is SVGIG (reference sequence). CDR3 sequence: CAWSVPSGKVEQFF. Here the CDR3 DNA reads TGTGCCTGGAGTGTGCCTAGCGGGAAGGTTGAGCAGTTCTTC.

This clone was seen once. The chain has TRBV27 and TRBJ1-5; the match to TRBD1 covers 7 bases. The CDR3 spans 16 residues. Germline CDR1 and CDR2: MNHEY and SMNVEV (reference sequence). The V gene end was trimmed by 5 bases and the J gene end by 6 bases; junction bases not matched to a gene: 13. The CDR3 spells CASSPLQGERGQPQHF. The CDR3 nucleotides are TGTGCCAGCAGTCCCCTTCAGGGGGAAAGGGGTCAGCCCCAGCATTTT.

The chain links TRBV5-1 to TRBJ2-1; 12 bases map to TRBD2. This CDR3 region has 15 residues. Germline CDR1 reads SGHRS; CDR2 reads YFSETQ. The V gene end was trimmed by 3 bases and the J gene end by 5 bases; junction bases not matched to a gene: 3. CDR3 protein: CASSSSGRVHNEQFF. The CDR3 nucleotides are TGCGCCAGCAGCTCTAGCGGGAGGGTCCACAATGAGCAGTTCTTC.

The sample holds one count of this clone. The CDR3 sequence: CASSLNSPLHF. In DNA, the CDR3 is TGTGCCAGCAGCCTGAATTCACCCCTCCACTTT. The chain links TRBV7-9 to TRBJ1-6, with D unresolved. The CDR3 is made up of 11 amino acids. Germline CDR1 SEHNR, CDR2 FQNEAQ (reference sequence). The V gene lost 5 bases and the J gene lost 7 bases, with 3 bases spanning the gap. The full variable domain, completed using reference TRBV7-9 and TRBJ1-6, is DTGVSQNPRHKITKRGQNVTFRCDPISEHNRLYWYRQTLGQGPEFLTYFQNEAQLEKSRLLSDRFSAERPKGSFSTLEIQRTEQGDSAMYLCASSLNSPLHFGNGTRLTVT.

This clone has just a few counts. The CDR3 bases are TGTGCCAGCAGCTTAGGACTATTGGGGGGGACCCAGTACTTC. Translated: CASSLGLLGGTQYF. The chain combines TRBV7-2 with TRBJ2-5; possible D gene TRBD2, 6 bases. Germline V gives CDR1 SGHTA, CDR2 FQGNSA. The length of the CDR3 is 14 residues. The V end was cut by 1 base, the J end by 7 bases, with 13 bases between.

CDR3 amino acids: CASSQVSGQGVNTQYF. Written as DNA, the CDR3 is TGCGCCAGCAGCCAAGTATCGGGACAGGGGGTCAATACGCAGTATTTT. J is TRBJ2-3 and V is TRBV4-3; 11 bases align to TRBD1. Germline trimming cut 1 base from V and 7 bases from J; bases unmatched to any gene: 7. In germline, CDR1 is LGHNA, CDR2 YSLEER. The CDR3 spans 16 residues.

V usage is TRBV28 and J usage is TRBJ2-1; 7 positions match TRBD2. Trimming at V came to 4 bases and at J to 6 bases, leaving 12 bases not matched to a gene. CDR1 and CDR2 from the germline V gene are MDHEN and SYDVKM. The CDR3 runs 16 residues. The CDR3 coding sequence is TGTGCCAGCAGTTCCTACCTGCGGGAGAATCGCAATGAGCAGTTCTTC. This translates into CASSSYLRENRNEQFF. Variable domain in full (rest from reference TRBV28 and TRBJ2-1): DVKVTQSSRYLVKRTGEKVFLECVQDMDHENMFWYRQDPGLGLRLIYFSYDVKMKEKGDIPEGYSVSREKKERFSLILESASTNQTSMYLCASSSYLRENRNEQFFGPGTRLTVL.

The chain is built from TRBV6-1 and TRBJ2-1; 7 nucleotides match TRBD2. The length of the CDR3 is 19 residues. Germline CDR1 MNHNS, CDR2 SASEGT. The V segment lost 3 bases and the J segment 0 bases; nucleotides outside the gene matches: 14. In DNA, the CDR3 is TGTGCCAGCAGTGATAAGCGGGGCGCGGATTACAGCTCCTACAATGAGCAGTTCTTC. Encoded protein: CASSDKRGADYSSYNEQFF.

This clone was seen only a few times. This CDR3 reads CASSQGTGGTYGYTF. CDR3 in DNA: TGCGCCAGCAGCCAAGGGACGGGGGGTACCTATGGCTACACCTTC. This chain joins TRBV5-1 and TRBJ1-2; possibly TRBD1 for D (5 bases). Trimming took off 4 bases at V and 4 bases at J, with 17 bases between the two ends. Germline CDR1 and CDR2: SGHRS and YFSETQ. The CDR3 runs 15 residues.

This clone was detected only a few times. The chain joins TRBV7-9 to TRBJ1-5; D is ambiguous. CDR1 is SEHNR, CDR2 FQNEAQ, per germline (reference sequence). The CDR3 has 14 residues. V was clipped by 3 bases and J by 4 bases, with 10 bases between them. The CDR3 DNA sequence: TGTGCCAGCAGCTTTACAGCCTCAAATCAGCCCCAGCATTTT. Translated, it gives CASSFTASNQPQHF.

The chain combines TRBV29-1 with TRBJ1-2; D is uncertain. Trimming took off 4 bases at V and 0 bases at J, with 12 bases between the two ends. Germline V gene lookup returns CDR1 SQVTM and CDR2 ANQGSEA. The CDR3 length is 14 residues. The CDR3 spells CSVAGSPTNYGYTF. In nucleotides, the CDR3 is TGCAGCGTTGCAGGCAGCCCTACTAACTATGGCTACACCTTC.

The CDR3 DNA sequence: TGCGCCAGCAGCTTCCAACTAGCGGGGTTGGCCACAGATACGCAGTATTTT. As protein: CASSFQLAGLATDTQYF. The chain combines TRBV5-1 with TRBJ2-3; TRBD2 matches 10 bases. J gave up 2 bases and V 2 bases, and 8 bases lay outside the gene matches. The CDR3 extends over 17 amino acids. Per the germline V gene, CDR1 is SGHRS and CDR2 is YFSETQ.

The genes are TRBV4-1 and TRBJ2-5; no firm D call. CDR1 is MGHRA and CDR2 is YSYEKL in the germline V gene. CDR3 length: 14 residues. V lost 0 bases to trimming and J lost 1 base, with 6 bases between them. CDR3: CASSQDLRQETQYF. In nucleotides, the CDR3 is TGCGCCAGCAGCCAAGATCTACGCCAAGAGACCCAGTACTTC.

The chain recombines TRBV28 with TRBJ2-4; a possible D gene is TRBD2 (5 bases). V lost 3 bases, J lost 6 bases, and 12 bases lay in between. The CDR3 runs to 14 residues. CDR1 MDHEN and CDR2 SYDVKM come from the germline V gene. CDR3 protein: CASSFGGLGNIQYF. The CDR3 DNA follows: TGTGCCAGCAGTTTCGGAGGTTTGGGAAACATTCAGTACTTC. The whole variable domain, remainder taken from reference TRBV28 and TRBJ2-4, is DVKVTQSSRYLVKRTGEKVFLECVQDMDHENMFWYRQDPGLGLRLIYFSYDVKMKEKGDIPEGYSVSREKKERFSLILESASTNQTSMYLCASSFGGLGNIQYFGAGTRLSVL.

The sample holds one count of this clone. This specimen includes other DNA sequences encoding the same CDR3. This chain joins TRBV9 and TRBJ2-2, with TRBD1 as a possible D gene (5 bases). Trimming removed 2 bases from V and 5 bases from J, with 7 bases in between. The CDR3 length is 13 residues. In germline, CDR1 is SGDLS, CDR2 YYNGEE. This chain's CDR3 is CASSVQGTGELFF. CDR3 DNA sequence: TGTGCCAGCAGCGTCCAGGGTACCGGGGAGCTGTTTTTT. The full variable domain, completed using reference TRBV9 and TRBJ2-2, is DSGVTQTPKHLITATGQRVTLRCSPRSGDLSVYWYQQSLDQGLQFLIQYYNGEERAKGNILERFSAQQFPDLHSELNLSSLELGDSALYFCASSVQGTGELFFGEGSRLTVL.

In regard to this clone: Given a far larger clone just one base away, this is likely a sequencing read error. The chain has TRBV5-1 and TRBJ1-1; D is possibly TRBD1 (5 bases). This CDR3 contains 14 residues. Per germline, CDR1 SGHRS and CDR2 YFSETQ. The CDR3 sequence: CASSYQGMSTESFF. Written as DNA, the CDR3 is TGCGCCAGCAGCTACCAGGGTATGAGTACTGAATCTTTCTTT.

V gene TRBV12-5 combines with J gene TRBJ2-5; 10 bases are shared with TRBD2. The CDR3 length is 15 residues. Germline values: CDR1 LGHNT, CDR2 FRNRAP. With 6 bases clipped from V and 0 bases from J, the junction kept 4 bases outside the gene matches. CDR3 sequence (DNA): TGTGCTAGTGGGGAAGGGACTAGCGACCAAGAGACCCAGTACTTC. As protein: CASGEGTSDQETQYF.

A single count supports this clone. This rearrangement joins TRBV2 to TRBJ1-5; no firm D call. V lost 1 base and J 0 bases, leaving 10 bases between the germline ends. Germline values: CDR1 SNHLY, CDR2 FYNNEI. CDR3 size: 16 residues. The CDR3, as DNA: TGTGCCAGCAGTGAAGTCGGTAGAGCTAGCAATCAGCCCCAGCATTTT. Its translation: CASSEVGRASNQPQHF.